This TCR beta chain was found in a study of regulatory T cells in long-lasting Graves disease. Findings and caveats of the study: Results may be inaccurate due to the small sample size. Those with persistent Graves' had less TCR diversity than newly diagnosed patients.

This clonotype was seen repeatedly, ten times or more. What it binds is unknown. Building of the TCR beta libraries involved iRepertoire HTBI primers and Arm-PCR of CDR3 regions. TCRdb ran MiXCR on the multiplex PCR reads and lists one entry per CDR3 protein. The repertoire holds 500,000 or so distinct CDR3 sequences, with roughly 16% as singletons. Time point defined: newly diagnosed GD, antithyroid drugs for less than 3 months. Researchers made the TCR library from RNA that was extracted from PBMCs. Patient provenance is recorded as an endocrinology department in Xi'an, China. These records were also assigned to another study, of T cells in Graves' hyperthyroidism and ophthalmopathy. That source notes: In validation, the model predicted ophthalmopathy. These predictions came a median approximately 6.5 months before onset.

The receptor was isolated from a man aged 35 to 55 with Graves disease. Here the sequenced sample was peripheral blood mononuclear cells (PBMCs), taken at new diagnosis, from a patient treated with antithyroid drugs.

This CDR3 is CSVEVGAGALTNYGYTF. The CDR3 bases are TGCAGCGTTGAAGTAGGGGCGGGAGCCCTTACTAACTATGGCTACACCTTC. This chain links TRBV29-1 with TRBJ1-2, with a tentative D call TRBD1 (5 bases). Per the germline V gene, CDR1 is SQVTM and CDR2 is ANQGSEA. The CDR3 extends over 17 amino acids. V dropped 1 base and J dropped 0 bases, with 18 bases sitting between them.